Below are 21 T cell receptor beta chains sequenced from a single sample in a study of technical replicates of blood from a few donors. Clones were read by immunoSEQ multiplex PCR, and TCRdb kept only the in-frame ones, dropping some. The sample yields fewer than 80,000 clones, approximately 86% seen once. The specimen was PBMCs. These receptors came from a human donor in good health. Some clones in this sample may be carry-over from other donors' samples.

This sequence joins TRBV13 and TRBJ2-7; 15 positions match TRBD2. The CDR3 has 16 amino acids. V lost 5 bases and J lost 6; bases outside the gene matches: 8. Germline lookup yields CDR1 PRHDT and CDR2 FYEKMQ (reference sequence). The CDR3 nucleotides are TGTGCCAGCAGCCAAGGACTAGCGGGAGGGCTGGTCGAGCAGTACTTC. This codes for CASSQGLAGGLVEQYF.

This clone was seen more than once but under ten times. V and J are TRBV19 and TRBJ1-5; TRBD1 aligns across 10 bases. Germline V gives CDR1 LNHDA, CDR2 SQIVND (reference sequence). This CDR3 comprises 15 residues. With 5 bases clipped from V and 6 bases from J, the junction kept 7 bases outside the gene matches. This CDR3 reads CASSAGTGVGQPQHF. The CDR3 DNA sequence: TGTGCCAGTAGTGCCGGGACAGGGGTGGGTCAGCCCCAGCATTTT.

The chain uses TRBV4-1 and TRBJ1-6, with D possibly TRBD1 on 5 matching bases. Germline lookup yields CDR1 MGHRA and CDR2 YSYEKL. Between the trimmed V and J ends, which lost 3 bases and 5 bases, there was a span of 11 bases. This CDR3 has 15 residues. CDR3 coding DNA: TGCGCCAGCAGCCAGTTAGACAGTAATAATTCACCCCTCCACTTT. Its protein is CASSQLDSNNSPLHF.

The V gene is TRBV5-1, the J gene TRBJ1-3; weak D call: TRBD1 (6 bases). V gave up 6 bases and J gave up 4 bases, with 20 bases separating them. The CDR3 is made up of 16 amino acids. Germline CDR1 SGHRS, CDR2 YFSETQ. The CDR3 DNA sequence: TGCGCCAGCAAAATTCTTCCACAGGGTGCCGGAAACACCATATATTTT. This gives the protein CASKILPQGAGNTIYF.

The chain employs TRBV7-9 and TRBJ2-1; D is uncertain. There are 11 residues in the CDR3. CDR1 and CDR2 from the germline V gene are SEHNR and FQNEAQ (reference sequence). V was trimmed by 8 bases and J by 6 bases, leaving 8 bases between them. In DNA form, the CDR3 reads TGTGCCAGCGGATACAGCAATGAGCAGTTCTTC. Residues: CASGYSNEQFF.

This clone was picked up one time. The DNA of the CDR3 is TGCAGTGCTAGTGCAGGGTATGGCTACACCTTC. This sequence encodes CSASAGYGYTF. The V call is TRBV20-1, the J call TRBJ1-2, with TRBD1 as a possible D gene (5 bases). V lost 3 bases and J lost 5, with 7 bases in between. Germline V gene sequence: CDR1 DFQATT, CDR2 SNEGSKA (reference sequence). The CDR3 runs 11 residues.

In DNA form, the CDR3 reads TGTGCCACCAGCAGAGATCCCGGGAGGGTGGAGACCCAGTACTTC. It translates to CATSRDPGRVETQYF. The V and J genes are TRBV15 and TRBJ2-5; 8 bases fit TRBD2. The germline gives CDR1 LNHNV, CDR2 YYDKDF (reference sequence). Trimming cost V 0 bases and J 5 bases; bases outside gene matches: 5. The CDR3 is 15 residues long.

J is TRBJ2-2 and V is TRBV19, with TRBD1 identical over 7 bases. Germline assignment: CDR1 LNHDA and CDR2 SQIVND (reference sequence). The CDR3 sequence is 17 residues long. V shed 3 bases and J 1 base; nucleotides not matched to a gene: 8. The CDR3 DNA reads as TGTGCCAGTAGTATTGGGCGAGGGGGCTTGAACACCGGGGAGCTGTTTTTT. It encodes CASSIGRGGLNTGELFF. The full variable domain, rest sourced from reference TRBV19 and TRBJ2-2, is DGGITQSPKYLFRKEGQNVTLSCEQNLNHDAMYWYRQDPGQGLRLIYYSQIVNDFQKGDIAEGYSVSREKKESFPLTVTSAQKNPTAFYLCASSIGRGGLNTGELFFGEGSRLTVL.

The chain recombines TRBV7-3 with TRBJ2-7, with TRBD1 as a possible D gene (5 bases). Germline CDR1 is SGHTA and CDR2 is FQGTGA. V was shortened by 4 bases and J by 5 bases, with 12 bases between the two germline ends. This CDR3 has 13 residues. CDR3 in DNA: TGTGCCAGCAGCTGGGGCCCATTCAACGAGCAGTACTTC. Protein product: CASSWGPFNEQYF.

This chain links TRBV19 with TRBJ1-6; TRBD1 matches 10 bases. V dropped 5 bases and J dropped 6; count of bases not matched to a gene: 1. Germline values: CDR1 LNHDA, CDR2 SQIVND (reference sequence). This CDR3 is 14 amino acids long. DNA of the CDR3: TGTGCCAGTAGTCGGACAGGGGGTAATTCACCCCTCCACTTT. Translated: CASSRTGGNSPLHF.

The chain joins TRBV29-1 to TRBJ1-1; the D gene is possibly TRBD1 (5 bases). The CDR3 sequence is 12 residues long. V lost 7 bases and J 0 bases, leaving 9 bases between the germline ends. Germline V gives CDR1 SQVTM, CDR2 ANQGSEA. DNA of the CDR3: TGCAGCGCCACGACAGTGAACACTGAAGCTTTCTTT. This translates into CSATTVNTEAFF. The full variable domain, rest sourced from reference TRBV29-1 and TRBJ1-1, is SAVISQKPSRDICQRGTSLTIQCQVDSQVTMMFWYRQQPGQSLTLIATANQGSEATYESGFVIDKFPISRPNLTFSTLTVSNMSPEDSSIYLCSATTVNTEAFFGQGTRLTVV.

J is TRBJ2-3 and V is TRBV4-1, with 7 bases aligning to TRBD1. The junction had 10 bases not matched to a gene; V was cut back by 4 bases and J by 3 bases. Germline values: CDR1 MGHRA, CDR2 YSYEKL. The CDR3 has 16 residues. CDR3 nucleotide sequence: TGCGCCAGCAGCCGGCTACAGGGGTTTAGTACAGATACGCAGTATTTT. It translates to CASSRLQGFSTDTQYF.

This chain connects TRBV10-3 to TRBJ1-2; no reliable D call. V was trimmed by 4 bases and J by 2 bases, leaving 8 bases between them. The CDR3 length is 13 residues. The germline V gene has CDR1 ENHRY and CDR2 SYGVKD. The CDR3 nucleotides are TGTGCCATCAGTGTCGGCGGAAACTATGGCTACACCTTC. Its translation is CAISVGGNYGYTF.

CDR3 nucleotide sequence: TGCGCCAGCAGCCAAGATTGGGGTACCCAGGGCCCAGATACGCAGTATTTT. Translating gives CASSQDWGTQGPDTQYF. This chain joins TRBV4-3 and TRBJ2-3; D may be TRBD1 (5 bases). Between the trimmed V and J ends, which lost 0 bases and 4 bases, there was a span of 17 bases. This CDR3 has 17 amino acids. Germline V gene data show CDR1 as LGHNA and CDR2 as YSLEER.

The rearrangement uses TRBV18 and TRBJ2-7; TRBD2 aligns across 10 bases. With 4 bases clipped from V and 1 base from J, the junction kept 4 bases outside the gene matches. Germline V gene sequence: CDR1 KGHSH, CDR2 LQKENI. CDR3 size: 15 residues. The CDR3 DNA sequence: TGTGCCAGCTCACTGGGAGCGGGGGGGTCCTACGAGCAGTACTTC. It is translated as CASSLGAGGSYEQYF.

V is TRBV7-9 and J is TRBJ1-5; a possible D gene is TRBD1 (5 bases). Germline loops: CDR1 SEHNR, CDR2 FQNEAQ (reference sequence). This CDR3 comprises 13 residues. V lost 1 base and J 9 bases, leaving 10 bases between the germline ends. CDR3 in amino acids: CASSLEGTGPQHF. The CDR3 DNA reads TGTGCCAGCAGCTTAGAGGGGACTGGGCCCCAGCATTTT.

The chain joins TRBV7-3 to TRBJ2-7; 10 bases are a match to TRBD2. The CDR3 runs 15 residues. J lost 6 bases, V lost 5 bases, and 10 bases had no gene match. CDR1 and CDR2 (germline): SGHTA, FQGTGA. CDR3 loop: CASSPLLAGVREQYF. CDR3 bases: TGTGCCAGCAGCCCCCTGCTAGCGGGAGTTCGCGAGCAGTACTTC.

The CDR3 bases are TGTGCCAGCAGCTTCGACCAGGTGGGGAACACTGAAGCTTTCTTT. Translating gives CASSFDQVGNTEAFF. This sequence joins TRBV7-9 and TRBJ1-1; D unclear. The germline V and J ends were trimmed by 3 bases and 1 base, with 12 bases remaining between them. There are 15 residues in the CDR3. The germline V gene has CDR1 SEHNR and CDR2 FQNEAQ (reference sequence).

V is TRBV5-1 and J is TRBJ1-4; 8 positions agree with TRBD1. Germline V gives CDR1 SGHRS, CDR2 YFSETQ. The J segment lost 6 bases and the V segment lost 4 bases, leaving 8 bases of the junction unmatched. The CDR3 contains 15 residues. The CDR3: CASSLQGAVYEKLFF. In DNA, the CDR3 is TGCGCCAGCAGCCTGCAGGGGGCGGTTTATGAAAAACTGTTTTTT.

This rearrangement joins TRBV19 to TRBJ2-1; 7 bases are shared with TRBD1. J lost 7 bases, V lost 6 bases, and 6 bases had no gene match. Germline V gives CDR1 LNHDA, CDR2 SQIVND (reference sequence). The CDR3 spans 13 residues. The CDR3 DNA reads as TGTGCCAGTAGCCTCGGGACAGTAAATGAGCAGTTCTTC. It translates to CASSLGTVNEQFF.

V usage is TRBV6-5 and J usage is TRBJ2-7; a weak D match, TRBD1 (6 bases). Germline-derived CDR1 and CDR2 are MNHEY and SVGAGI. Trimming left V 2 bases short and J 6 bases short, with 11 bases between. CDR3 length: 13 residues. This CDR3 reads CASSYGNRAEQYF. The CDR3, as DNA: TGTGCCAGCAGTTACGGCAACAGGGCCGAGCAGTACTTC.